This paragraph covers one TCR beta chain sequence. The sample is drawn from a study of blood T cell repertoires in COVID-19. Study in general: The study drew acute and convalescent COVID-19 samples from the United States, Italy and Spain. Nucleic acid was either cDNA or gDNA, and it came from T cells, B-cell-depleted T cells, or PBMCs.

The germline V gene has CDR1 SGHNT and CDR2 YENEEA. This CDR3 spans 13 amino acids. Unmatched junction bases numbered 1, after V lost 2 bases and J lost 6 bases. Methods used by the authors: Estimates of nucleated cell counts were drawn from the amplification of reference gene primers. Assay used: immunoSEQ multiplex PCR; TCRdb lists only in-frame clones, some missing. V and J calls and clone size follow that table, whereas D and trimming were derived from the DNA. The profile shows about 37,000 clones, about nine tenths of them singletons. The source is a woman older than 75 with acute or convalescent COVID-19. The V call is TRBV11-3, the J call TRBJ2-1; 7 positions agree with TRBD2. Source material: peripheral blood. CDR3 loop: CASSLTGGNEQFF. The CDR3 nucleotides read TGTGCCAGCAGCTTAACGGGGGGCAATGAGCAGTTCTTC.